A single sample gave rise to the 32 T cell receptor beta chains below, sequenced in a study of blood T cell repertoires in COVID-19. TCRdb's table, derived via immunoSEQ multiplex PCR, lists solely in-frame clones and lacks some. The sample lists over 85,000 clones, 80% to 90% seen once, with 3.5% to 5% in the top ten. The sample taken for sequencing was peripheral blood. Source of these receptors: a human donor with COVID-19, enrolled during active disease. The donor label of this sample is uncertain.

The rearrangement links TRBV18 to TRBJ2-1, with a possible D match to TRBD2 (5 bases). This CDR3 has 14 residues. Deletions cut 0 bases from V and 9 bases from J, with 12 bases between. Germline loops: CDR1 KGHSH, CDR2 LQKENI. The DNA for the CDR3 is TGTGCCAGCTCACCACCAGTCAGCGGCGGTGAGCAGTTCTTC. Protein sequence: CASSPPVSGGEQFF. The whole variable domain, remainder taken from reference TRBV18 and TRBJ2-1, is NAGVMQNPRHLVRRRGQEARLRCSPMKGHSHVYWYRQLPEEGLKFMVYLQKENIIDESGMPKERFSAEFPKEGPSILRIQQVVRGDSAAYFCASSPPVSGGEQFFGPGTRLTVL.

CDR3 DNA: TGTGCCAGCAGCTTGGCGATAGCGGGGGGGTTGGATACGCAGTATTTT. It codes for CASSLAIAGGLDTQYF. The chain couples TRBV5-6 to TRBJ2-3, with 11 bases aligning to TRBD2. CDR1 is SGHDT and CDR2 is YYEEEE in the germline V gene. This CDR3 is 16 amino acids long. Trimming took 0 bases from V and 6 from J; bases not matched to a gene: 6.

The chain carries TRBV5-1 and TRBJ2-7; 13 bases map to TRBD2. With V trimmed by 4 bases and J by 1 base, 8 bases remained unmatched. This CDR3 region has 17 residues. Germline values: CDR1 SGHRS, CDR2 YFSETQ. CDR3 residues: CASSPFGTSGVSYEQYF. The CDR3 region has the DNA TGCGCCAGCAGCCCATTTGGGACTAGCGGGGTATCCTACGAGCAGTACTTC.

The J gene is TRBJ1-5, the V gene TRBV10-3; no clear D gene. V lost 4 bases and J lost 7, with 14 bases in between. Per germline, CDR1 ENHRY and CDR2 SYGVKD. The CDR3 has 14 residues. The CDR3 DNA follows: TGTGCCATCAGTGTAGAGGACTTACGGCAGCCCCAGCATTTT. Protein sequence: CAISVEDLRQPQHF.

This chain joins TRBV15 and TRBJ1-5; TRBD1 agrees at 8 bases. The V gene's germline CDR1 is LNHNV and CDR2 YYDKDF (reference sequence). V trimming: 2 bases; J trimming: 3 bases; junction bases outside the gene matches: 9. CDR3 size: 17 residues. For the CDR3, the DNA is TGTGCCACCAGCAGACCGAAGGACAGGGTATACAATCAGCCCCAGCATTTT. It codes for CATSRPKDRVYNQPQHF. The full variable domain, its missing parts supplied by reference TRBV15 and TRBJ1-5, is DAMVIQNPRYQVTQFGKPVTLSCSQTLNHNVMYWYQQKSSQAPKLLFHYYDKDFNNEADTPDNFQSRRPNTSFCFLDIRSPGLGDTAMYLCATSRPKDRVYNQPQHFGDGTRLSIL.

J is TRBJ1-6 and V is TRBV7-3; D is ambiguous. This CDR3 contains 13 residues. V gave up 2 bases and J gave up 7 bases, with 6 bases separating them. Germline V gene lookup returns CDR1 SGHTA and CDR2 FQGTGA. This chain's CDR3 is CASSLWRNSPLHF. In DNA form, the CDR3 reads TGTGCCAGCAGCTTATGGCGGAATTCACCCCTCCACTTT.

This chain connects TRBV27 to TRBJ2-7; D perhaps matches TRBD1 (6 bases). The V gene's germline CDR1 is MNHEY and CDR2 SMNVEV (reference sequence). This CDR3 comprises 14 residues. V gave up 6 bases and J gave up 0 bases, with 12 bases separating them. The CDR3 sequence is CASRRQESSYEQYF. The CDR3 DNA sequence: TGTGCCAGCAGACGACAGGAGAGCTCCTACGAGCAGTACTTC.

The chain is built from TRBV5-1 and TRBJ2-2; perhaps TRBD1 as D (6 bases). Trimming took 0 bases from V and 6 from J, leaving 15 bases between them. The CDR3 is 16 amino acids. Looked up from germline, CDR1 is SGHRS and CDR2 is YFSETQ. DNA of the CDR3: TGCGCCAGCAGCTTGGCCCCAGGGGTCAGAGCCGGGGAGCTGTTTTTT. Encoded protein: CASSLAPGVRAGELFF.

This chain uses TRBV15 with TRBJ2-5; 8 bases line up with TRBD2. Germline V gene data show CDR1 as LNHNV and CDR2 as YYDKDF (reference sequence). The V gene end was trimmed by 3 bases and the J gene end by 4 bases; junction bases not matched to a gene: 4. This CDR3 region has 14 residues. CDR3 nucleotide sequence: TGTGCCACCAGCAGGTCGGGAGGGGGAGAGACCCAGTACTTC. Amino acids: CATSRSGGGETQYF.

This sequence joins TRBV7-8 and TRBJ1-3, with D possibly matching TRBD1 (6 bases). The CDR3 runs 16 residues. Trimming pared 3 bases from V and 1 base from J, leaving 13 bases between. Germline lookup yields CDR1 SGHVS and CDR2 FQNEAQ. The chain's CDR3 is CASSLAPTGSGNTIYF. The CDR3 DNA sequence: TGTGCCAGCAGCTTGGCCCCTACAGGGTCTGGAAACACCATATATTTT. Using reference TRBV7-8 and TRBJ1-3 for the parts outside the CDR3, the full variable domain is GAGVSQSPRYKVAKRGQDVALRCDPISGHVSLFWYQQALGQGPEFLTYFQNEAQLDKSGLPSDRFFAERPEGSVSTLKIQRTQQEDSAVYLCASSLAPTGSGNTIYFGEGSWLTVV.

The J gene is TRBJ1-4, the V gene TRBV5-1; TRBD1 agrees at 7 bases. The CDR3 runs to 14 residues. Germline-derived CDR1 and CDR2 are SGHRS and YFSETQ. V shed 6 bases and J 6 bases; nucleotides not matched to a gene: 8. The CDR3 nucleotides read TGCGCCAGCAAAGAGGCCGGGACAGATGAAAAACTGTTTTTT. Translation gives CASKEAGTDEKLFF.

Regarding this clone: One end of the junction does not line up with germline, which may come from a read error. The CDR3 loop is CASSYSEGTARISF. The CDR3 DNA sequence: TGTGCCAGCAGTTACTCGGAAGGGACTGCCAGAATTAGCTTC. The chain carries TRBV6-5 and TRBJ2-7, with D tentatively TRBD2 (6 bases). CDR3 length: 14 amino acids. Germline V gene lookup returns CDR1 MNHEY and CDR2 SVGAGI.

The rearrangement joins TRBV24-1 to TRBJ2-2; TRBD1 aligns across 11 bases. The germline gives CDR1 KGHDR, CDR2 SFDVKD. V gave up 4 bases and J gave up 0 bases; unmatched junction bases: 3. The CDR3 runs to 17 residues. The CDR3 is CATSEPGQGANTGELFF. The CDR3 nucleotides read TGTGCCACCAGTGAACCGGGACAGGGGGCGAACACCGGGGAGCTGTTTTTT.

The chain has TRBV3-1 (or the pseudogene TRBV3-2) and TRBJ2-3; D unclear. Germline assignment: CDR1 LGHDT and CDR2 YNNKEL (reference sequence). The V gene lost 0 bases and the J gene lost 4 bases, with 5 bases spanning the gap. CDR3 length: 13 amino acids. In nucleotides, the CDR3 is TGTGCCAGCAGCCAAGAACTCGCAGATACGCAGTATTTT. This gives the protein CASSQELADTQYF.

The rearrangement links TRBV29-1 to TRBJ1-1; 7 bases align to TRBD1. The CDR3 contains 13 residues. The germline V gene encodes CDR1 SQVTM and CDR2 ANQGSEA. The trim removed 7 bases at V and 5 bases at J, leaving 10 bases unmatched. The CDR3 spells CSGSTGDLTEAFF. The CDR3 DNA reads TGCAGCGGCTCCACAGGGGATCTAACTGAAGCTTTCTTT.

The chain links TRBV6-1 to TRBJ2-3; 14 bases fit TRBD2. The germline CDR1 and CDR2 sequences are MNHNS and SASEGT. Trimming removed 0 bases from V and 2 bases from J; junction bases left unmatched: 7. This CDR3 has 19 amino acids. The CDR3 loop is CASSEAFGGLAGATDTQYF. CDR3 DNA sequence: TGTGCCAGCAGTGAAGCGTTCGGGGGACTAGCGGGGGCCACAGATACGCAGTATTTT.

CDR3 sequence reads: CASTEKPYEQYF. As DNA, the CDR3 is TGTGCCAGCACCGAAAAGCCCTACGAGCAGTACTTC. V and J are TRBV6-5 and TRBJ2-7; D not resolved. Germline V gene data show CDR1 as MNHEY and CDR2 as SVGAGI. The V gene lost 7 bases and the J gene lost 2 bases, with 9 bases spanning the gap. This CDR3 comprises 12 residues.

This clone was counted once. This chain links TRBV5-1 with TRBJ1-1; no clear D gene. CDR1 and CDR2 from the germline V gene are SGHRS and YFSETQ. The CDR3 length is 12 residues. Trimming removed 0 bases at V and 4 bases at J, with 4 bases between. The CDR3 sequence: CASSLVSTEAFF. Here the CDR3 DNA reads TGCGCCAGCAGCTTGGTCAGCACTGAAGCTTTCTTT.

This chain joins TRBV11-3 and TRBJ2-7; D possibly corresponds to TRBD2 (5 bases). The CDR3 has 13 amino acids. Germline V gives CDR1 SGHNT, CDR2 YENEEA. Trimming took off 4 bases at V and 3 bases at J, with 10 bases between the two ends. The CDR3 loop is CASSSRVNYEQYF. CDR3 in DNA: TGTGCCAGCAGCTCGAGGGTAAACTACGAGCAGTACTTC. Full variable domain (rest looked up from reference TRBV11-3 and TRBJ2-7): EAGVVQSPRYKIIEKKQPVAFWCNPISGHNTLYWYLQNLGQGPELLIRYENEEAVDDSQLPKDRFSAERLKGVDSTLKIQPAELGDSAVYLCASSSRVNYEQYFGPGTRLTVT.

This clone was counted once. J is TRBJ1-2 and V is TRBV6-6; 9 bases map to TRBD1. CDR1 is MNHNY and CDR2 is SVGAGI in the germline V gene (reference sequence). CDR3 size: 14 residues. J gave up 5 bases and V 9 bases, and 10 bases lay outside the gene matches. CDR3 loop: CASIDDRGRYGYTF. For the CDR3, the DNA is TGTGCCAGTATAGATGACAGGGGGAGGTATGGCTACACCTTC.

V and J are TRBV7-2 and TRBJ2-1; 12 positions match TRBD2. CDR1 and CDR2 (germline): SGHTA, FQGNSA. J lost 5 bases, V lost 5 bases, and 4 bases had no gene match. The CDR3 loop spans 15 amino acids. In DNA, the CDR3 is TGTGCCAGCAGCCGCGGACTAGCGGGGAACAATGAGCAGTTCTTC. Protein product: CASSRGLAGNNEQFF.

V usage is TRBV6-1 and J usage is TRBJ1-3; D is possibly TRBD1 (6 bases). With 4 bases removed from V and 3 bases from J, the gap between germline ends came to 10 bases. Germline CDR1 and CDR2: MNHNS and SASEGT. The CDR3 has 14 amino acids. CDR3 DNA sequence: TGTGCCAGCAGTGTAGCAGGGGTTGGAAACACCATATATTTT. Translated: CASSVAGVGNTIYF.

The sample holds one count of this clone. CDR3 coding DNA: TGTGCCAGCAGCTTACAGGGGGCTACGGAGACCCAGTACTTC. This sequence encodes CASSLQGATETQYF. The V gene is TRBV7-2, the J gene TRBJ2-5; TRBD1 agrees at 8 bases. The CDR3 consists of 14 residues. V was clipped by 2 bases and J by 5 bases; unmatched bases: 4. Germline V gene sequence: CDR1 SGHTA, CDR2 FQGNSA.

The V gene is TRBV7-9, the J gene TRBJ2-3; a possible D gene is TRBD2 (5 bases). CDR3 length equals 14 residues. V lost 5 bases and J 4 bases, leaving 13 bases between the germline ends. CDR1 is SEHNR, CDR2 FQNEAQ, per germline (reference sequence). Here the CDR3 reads CASSRGLDPDTQYF. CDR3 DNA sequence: TGTGCCAGCAGCCGCGGGCTAGATCCAGATACGCAGTATTTT.

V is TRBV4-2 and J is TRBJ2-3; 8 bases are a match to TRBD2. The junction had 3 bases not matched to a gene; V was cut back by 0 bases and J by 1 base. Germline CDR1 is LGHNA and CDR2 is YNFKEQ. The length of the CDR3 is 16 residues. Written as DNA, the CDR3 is TGTGCCAGCAGCCAAGAGCTAGCGGGCGGCACAGATACGCAGTATTTT. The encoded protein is CASSQELAGGTDTQYF.

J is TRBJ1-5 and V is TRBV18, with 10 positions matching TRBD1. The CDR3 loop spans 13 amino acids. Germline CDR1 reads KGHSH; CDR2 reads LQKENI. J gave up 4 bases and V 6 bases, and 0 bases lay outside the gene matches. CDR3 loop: CASSGQGNQPQHF. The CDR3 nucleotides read TGTGCCAGCTCGGGACAGGGGAATCAGCCCCAGCATTTT.

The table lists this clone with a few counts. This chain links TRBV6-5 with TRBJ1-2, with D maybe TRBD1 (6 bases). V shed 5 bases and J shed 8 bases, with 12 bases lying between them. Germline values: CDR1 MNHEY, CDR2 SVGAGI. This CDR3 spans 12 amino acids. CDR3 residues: CASSKTGRGYTF. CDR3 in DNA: TGTGCCAGCAGTAAGACAGGCCGAGGCTACACCTTC.

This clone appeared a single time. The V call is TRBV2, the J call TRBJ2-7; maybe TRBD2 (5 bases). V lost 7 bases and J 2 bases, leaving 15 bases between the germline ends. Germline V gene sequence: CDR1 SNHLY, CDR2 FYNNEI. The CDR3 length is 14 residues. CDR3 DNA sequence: TGTGCCAGCAATGAGGGAGCGGCAACCTACGAGCAGTACTTC. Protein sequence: CASNEGAATYEQYF.

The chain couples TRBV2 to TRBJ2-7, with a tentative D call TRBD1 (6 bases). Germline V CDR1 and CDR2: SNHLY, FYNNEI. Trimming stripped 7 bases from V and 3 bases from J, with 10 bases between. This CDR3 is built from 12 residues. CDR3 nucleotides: TGTGCCAGCAAGGACAGATACTACGAGCAGTACTTC. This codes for CASKDRYYEQYF.

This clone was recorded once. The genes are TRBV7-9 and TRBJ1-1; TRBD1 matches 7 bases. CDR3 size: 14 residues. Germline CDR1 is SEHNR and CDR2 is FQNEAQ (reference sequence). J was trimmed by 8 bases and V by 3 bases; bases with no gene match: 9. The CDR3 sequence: CASSLSTGTTEAFF. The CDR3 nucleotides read TGTGCCAGCAGCTTGTCGACAGGGACGACGGAAGCTTTCTTT.

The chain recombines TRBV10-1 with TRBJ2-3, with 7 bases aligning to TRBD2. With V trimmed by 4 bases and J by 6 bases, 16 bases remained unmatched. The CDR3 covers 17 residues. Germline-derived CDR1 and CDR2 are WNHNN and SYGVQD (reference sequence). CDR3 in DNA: TGCGCCAGCAGTGTCAACCCTTTTCGGGAGGACCGGGATACGCAGTATTTT. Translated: CASSVNPFREDRDTQYF.

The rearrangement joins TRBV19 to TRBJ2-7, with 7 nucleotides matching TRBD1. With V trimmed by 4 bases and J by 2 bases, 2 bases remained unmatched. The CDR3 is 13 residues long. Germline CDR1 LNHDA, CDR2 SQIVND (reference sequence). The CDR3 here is CASSSQGAYEQYF. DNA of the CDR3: TGTGCCAGTAGTAGCCAGGGGGCCTACGAGCAGTACTTC.